This entry is about one TCR beta chain. Its target antigen remains unknown. Base-call qualities are not available, and no considerably larger clone is one nucleotide away. Samples from volunteer blood donors who had recovered from COVID-19 were contributed by a second Seattle source. The collaborating institutions used their own protocols to collect whole blood in K2EDTA tubes. For TCRbeta analysis, collaborators shipped samples in one of three forms: frozen whole blood, isolated PBMCs, or DNA extracted from either of those sample types. TCRbeta CDR3 regions were amplified from genomic DNA by means of the immunoSEQ Assay, a bias-controlled multiplex PCR. In the original analysis: The number of nucleated cells in each sample was estimated from the amplification of reference gene primers within the assay. To quantify the absolute abundance of each unique TCRbeta CDR3 rearrangement, sequence reads were collapsed and filtered. Productive Simpson clonality was computed per sample as the square root of Simpson's diversity index over productive rearrangements. Sourced from immuneACCESS, this table was stored by TCRdb with only in-frame sequences that have V and J called. A share of the clones is absent; for the studies checked, an unresolved V gene accounts for under half, and the remainder has no known explanation. The DNA gave D and trimming, while V, J and clone size come from that table. This sample lists roughly 130,000 clones; 84% were detected once. The top ten clones comprise around 13% of the sample.

This sample stems from a study of blood T cell repertoires in COVID-19 (TCRdb year 2020). Background for the entire study: The collaborator samples originated in the United States, Italy and Spain and spanned the acute and convalescent phases of COVID-19. The prospective study material was composed of cDNA or gDNA derived from T cells, B-cell-depleted T cells, or PBMCs. Deeply sampled blood TCRbeta repertoires from subjects exposed to, actively infected with, or recovered from COVID-19 were included in the dataset. The repertoires were made available in a free public database intended to serve as a resource for research on the immune response to SARS-CoV-2. Samples were obtained from the ongoing ImmuneRACE study (first 160 participants) and from over 1,000 subjects provided by 6 global collaborators. Sample metadata almost always included a de-identified subject ID, COVID-19 status, age in years and sex. HLA class I and class II types, where available, came from metadata supplied by the sample provider rather than from assay-based typing. Summary of the overall study and its limitations: Clinical and demographic metadata were provided uncurated, with the amount varying by source and participant.

Counted from cysteine to phenylalanine, this CDR3 has 15 amino acids. Only the CDR3 part of the read is kept: 45 bases, read in frame from the first base. V has 3 bases trimmed and J has 0 bases trimmed; junction bases matching no gene number 2. Sequences LNHDA (CDR1) and SQIVND (CDR2) are obtained from the germline V gene (reference sequence). The receptor chain draws on TRBV19 and TRBJ2-1, and TRBD1 aligns with 7 junction nucleotides. The sequence came from a woman aged 25 to 39 who had recovered from COVID-19. Input material: peripheral blood. CDR3 reads: CASSIHRGSYNEQFF. At the DNA level, the sequence is TGTGCCAGTAGTATCCACAGGGGCTCCTACAATGAGCAGTTCTTC.